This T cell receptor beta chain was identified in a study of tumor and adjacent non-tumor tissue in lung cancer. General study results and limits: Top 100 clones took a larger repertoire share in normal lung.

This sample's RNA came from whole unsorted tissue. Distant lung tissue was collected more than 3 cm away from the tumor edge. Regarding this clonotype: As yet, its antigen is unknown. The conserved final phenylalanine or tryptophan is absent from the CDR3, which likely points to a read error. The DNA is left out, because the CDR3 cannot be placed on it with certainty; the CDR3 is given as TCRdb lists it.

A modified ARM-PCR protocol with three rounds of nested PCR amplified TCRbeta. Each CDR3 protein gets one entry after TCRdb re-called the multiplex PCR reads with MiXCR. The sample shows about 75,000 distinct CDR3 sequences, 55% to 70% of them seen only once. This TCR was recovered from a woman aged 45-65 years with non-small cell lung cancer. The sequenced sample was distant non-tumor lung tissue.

Here the CDR3 reads CASSLGGRATDTHYL. This chain joins TRBV11-3 and TRBJ2-3; the table gives TRBD2 as D, unverified against the DNA. Germline loops: CDR1 SGHNT, CDR2 YENEEA. Inclusive of both ends, the CDR3 amounts to 15 amino acids.